This TCR beta chain came from a study of T cells in Graves' hyperthyroidism and ophthalmopathy. The study's findings and limits: By a 13 V-J model, ophthalmopathy was set apart from stable hyperthyroidism. The majority of expanded thyroid clonotypes above 0.001 also appeared in blood.

CDR3 length equals 12 residues. V lost 6 bases to trimming and J lost 10 bases, with 10 bases between them. Germline CDR1 SNHLY, CDR2 FYNNEI. There were TCR beta CDR3 regions amplified from RNA transcripts. Using the HTBI primer set, a first-round RT-PCR was run on the TCR CDR3. TCRdb re-called the multiplex PCR reads through MiXCR, storing one row per CDR3 protein. This table holds a few hundred thousand distinct CDR3 sequences, approximately 15% found once. This clonotype appeared many times. Its antigen is not identified. Each 10 ml fresh peripheral blood draw supplied the PBMCs. The gene calls are TRBV2 and TRBJ1-6; D ambiguous. This TCR derives from a woman aged 40-49 years with Graves' ophthalmopathy. Sequencing was performed on blood. CDR3 residues: CASREGRSPLHF. The CDR3 nucleotides are TGTGCCAGCAGAGAGGGAAGGTCACCCCTCCACTTT.